This TCR beta chain comes out of a study of blood T cell repertoires in COVID-19. Study context: Some COVID-19 samples were acute and others convalescent; all came from the United States, Italy and Spain.

This table comes from immunoSEQ multiplex PCR, and its TCRdb copy is limited to in-frame clones, with some not included. This sample yields 200,000 to 250,000 clones, of which around 81% are seen a single time; 5.5% belongs to the top ten. Trimming took 5 bases from V and 2 from J, leaving 13 bases between them. Germline lookup yields CDR1 MDHEN and CDR2 SYDVKM. CDR3 length: 14 residues. Sample: peripheral blood. This receptor was identified in a woman between 70 and 85 years old with acute or convalescent COVID-19. This chain connects TRBV28 to TRBJ2-7; D gene unclear. The CDR3 DNA sequence: TGTGCCAGCAGTCAGGCGACCCCTACCTACGAGCAGTACTTC. It translates to CASSQATPTYEQYF.